A single sample is the source of the 20 T cell receptor beta chains below, sequenced in a study of T cells in Graves' hyperthyroidism and ophthalmopathy. Amplified TCR beta CDR3 regions came from RNA transcripts. The HTBI primer set drove a first-round RT-PCR of the TCR CDR3. MiXCR, applied by TCRdb to the multiplex PCR reads, yields one record per CDR3 protein. The sample has hundreds of thousands of distinct CDR3 sequences, 13% to 15% seen once. Sequenced material: blood. The receptor set was obtained from a woman aged 40 to 50 with Graves' hyperthyroidism.

This clonotype was counted a single time. V is TRBV19 and J is TRBJ2-3, with D possibly TRBD2 on 6 matching bases. Trimming took 8 bases from V and 11 from J, leaving 20 bases between them. The CDR3 is 13 residues long. Per the germline V gene, CDR1 is LNHDA and CDR2 is SQIVND (reference sequence). The CDR3 protein is CASAPGAGQVQYF. The CDR3 nucleotides read TGTGCCAGTGCTCCCGGAGCGGGTCAGGTGCAGTATTTT.

This clonotype was seen only a few times. The chain recombines TRBV20-1 with TRBJ1-5, with unresolved D. The CDR3 contains 15 residues. From germline, CDR1 is DFQATT and CDR2 SNEGSKA (reference sequence). CDR3 amino acids: CSSGQAVGSNQPQHF. In DNA form, the CDR3 reads TGCAGCTCCGGGCAGGCGGTTGGGAGCAATCAGCCCCAGCATTTT.

This clonotype was seen at least ten times. The rearrangement links TRBV28 to TRBJ2-5; D is possibly TRBD1 (6 bases). Deletions cut 6 bases from V and 11 bases from J, with 13 bases between. CDR1 is MDHEN and CDR2 is SYDVKM in the germline V gene. The CDR3 contains 11 residues. The CDR3 here is CASRDKGVQYF. CDR3 sequence (DNA): TGTGCCAGCAGGGATAAGGGGGTTCAGTACTTC.

The V and J genes are TRBV12-3 or TRBV12-4 and TRBJ2-1, with 7 bases matching TRBD2. The CDR3 has 13 residues. J lost 12 bases, V lost 5 bases, and 10 bases had no gene match. CDR3: CASSTWDYGGQFF. The CDR3 DNA is TGTGCCAGCAGTACCTGGGACTACGGGGGGCAGTTCTTC.

This clonotype occurred many times. The gene calls are TRBV6-1 and TRBJ1-5, with D perhaps TRBD1 (5 bases). Germline V lookup: CDR1 MNHNS, CDR2 SASEGT. Between the trimmed V and J ends, which lost 5 bases and 1 base, there was a span of 15 bases. The CDR3 totals 16 residues. CDR3 nucleotides: TGTGCCAGCAGTCTTCCCCTCGGGGGGAGCAATCAGCCCCAGCATTTT. Residues: CASSLPLGGSNQPQHF.

This clonotype was seen more than once but under ten times. The chain recombines TRBV10-3 with TRBJ2-1; TRBD2 aligns across 9 bases. The germline V gene encodes CDR1 ENHRY and CDR2 SYGVKD. This CDR3 has 14 residues. The V and J ends lost 5 bases and 6 bases, in that order; junction bases with no gene match: 5. The CDR3 protein is CAISPGLAPNEQFF. The CDR3 DNA is TGTGCCATCAGTCCGGGACTAGCCCCCAATGAGCAGTTCTTC.

This clonotype was observed at least ten times. This rearrangement joins TRBV20-1 to TRBJ2-1; 8 nucleotides align to TRBD2. With V trimmed by 0 bases and J by 6 bases, 7 bases remained unmatched. The CDR3 has 15 residues. CDR1 is DFQATT and CDR2 is SNEGSKA in the germline V gene (reference sequence). The CDR3, as DNA: TGCAGTGCTAGAGATGGGGCTGGGACTAGCAATGAGCAGTTCTTC. This sequence encodes CSARDGAGTSNEQFF.

This clonotype was observed a few times. For the CDR3, the DNA is TGTGCCACCAGTGAACGGACGACTGCTGTCGCCGGGGAGCTGTTTTTT. It yields the protein CATSERTTAVAGELFF. The chain uses TRBV24-1 and TRBJ2-2; D ambiguous. Germline CDR1 and CDR2: KGHDR and SFDVKD. Trimming removed 4 bases from V and 6 bases from J, with 17 bases in between. The CDR3 contains 16 residues.

This clonotype was detected many times. This chain uses TRBV12-3 or TRBV12-4 with TRBJ2-3; D may be TRBD2 (7 bases). This CDR3 comprises 15 residues. Trimming removed 3 bases from V and 2 bases from J, with 12 bases in between. The CDR3 loop reads CASSLREGVTDTQYF. CDR3 in DNA: TGTGCCAGCAGTTTGAGGGAGGGGGTCACAGATACGCAGTATTTT.

The chain couples TRBV20-1 to TRBJ1-6; 10 bases map to TRBD1. The J segment lost 11 bases and the V segment lost 6 bases, leaving 13 bases of the junction unmatched. The CDR3 spans 15 residues. Germline V gene lookup returns CDR1 DFQATT and CDR2 SNEGSKA (reference sequence). CDR3 DNA sequence: TGCAGTGCGGGAGACAGGGGGCTCGGGTATACACCCCTCCACTTT. Its translation: CSAGDRGLGYTPLHF.

This clonotype appeared many times. CDR3 nucleotides: TGTGCCAGCAGTTCTAGCGGGAGGGGGATCAATGAGCAGTTCTTC. Residues: CASSSSGRGINEQFF. V usage is TRBV27 and J usage is TRBJ2-1; the match to TRBD2 covers 12 bases. Germline V CDR1 and CDR2: MNHEY, SMNVEV (reference sequence). The CDR3 sequence is 15 residues long. V lost 4 bases to trimming and J lost 6 bases; unmatched junction nucleotides: 4.

This clonotype was observed a handful of times. V and J are TRBV19 and TRBJ2-1; TRBD2 aligns across 9 bases. The CDR3 length is 17 residues. Germline CDR1 reads LNHDA; CDR2 reads SQIVND (reference sequence). The ends lost 3 bases at V and 0 bases at J; junction bases unmatched: 6. For the CDR3, the DNA is TGTGCCAGTAGTATGGGGCTTAGCGGGAGCTCCTACAATGAGCAGTTCTTC. This codes for CASSMGLSGSSYNEQFF.

This clonotype has at least ten counts. The chain recombines TRBV11-2 with TRBJ2-7, with D perhaps matching TRBD1 or TRBD2 (6 bases each). Germline V gene sequence: CDR1 SGHAT, CDR2 FQNNGV. The CDR3 is 13 residues long. V was clipped by 1 base and J by 6 bases, with 10 bases between them. The CDR3 spells CASSLAGGVEQYF. CDR3 coding DNA: TGTGCCAGCAGCTTAGCCGGGGGCGTCGAGCAGTACTTC.

This clonotype was picked up many times. The rearrangement uses TRBV3-1 and TRBJ1-2; maybe TRBD1 (5 bases). Germline V gives CDR1 LGHDT, CDR2 YNNKEL (reference sequence). CDR3 length: 19 amino acids. V lost 1 base to trimming and J lost 0 bases, with 21 bases between them. The CDR3: CASSQGGIRRGTSNYGYTF. The CDR3 DNA follows: TGTGCCAGCAGCCAAGGTGGAATTCGGAGGGGCACCTCTAACTATGGCTACACCTTC. The full variable domain, rest sourced from reference TRBV3-1 and TRBJ1-2, is DTAVSQTPKYLVTQMGNDKSIKCEQNLGHDTMYWYKQDSKKFLKIMFSYNNKELIINETVPNRFSPKSPDKAHLNLHINSLELGDSAVYFCASSQGGIRRGTSNYGYTFGSGTRLTVV.

A remark on this clonotype: A much larger clone differs from this one at a single base, so this may be a read error. V is TRBV12-3 or TRBV12-4 and J is TRBJ2-7; D unresolved. This CDR3 has 15 residues. Trimming removed 3 bases at V and 0 bases at J, with 12 bases between. For the CDR3, the DNA is TGTGCCAGCAGTTTCGAAGGGCGGCTCTCCTACGAGCAGTACTTC. Its translation: CASSFEGRLSYEQYF.

This clonotype was picked up many times. The chain links TRBV24-1 to TRBJ2-7, with 10 bases that match TRBD1. Trimming took 5 bases from V and 4 from J; bases not matched to a gene: 7. This CDR3 is built from 15 residues. Germline CDR1 reads KGHDR; CDR2 reads SFDVKD. The CDR3 nucleotides are TGTGCCACCAGTGTGACAGGGGGCTCTGATTACGAGCAGTACTTC. This encodes CATSVTGGSDYEQYF.

This clonotype appeared many times. The CDR3 is CASGRTTYEQYF. The CDR3 DNA follows: TGTGCCAGCGGACGGACGACCTACGAGCAGTACTTC. This sequence joins TRBV5-4 and TRBJ2-7; D is undetermined. CDR1 is SGHNT, CDR2 YYREEE, per germline (reference sequence). This CDR3 spans 12 amino acids. Trimming took off 7 bases at V and 2 bases at J, with 10 bases between the two ends.

This clonotype was observed at least ten times. This chain connects TRBV11-2 to TRBJ1-2; D might be TRBD1 (5 bases). Trimming pared 6 bases from V and 4 bases from J, leaving 15 bases between. Germline V lookup: CDR1 SGHAT, CDR2 FQNNGV. This CDR3 spans 14 amino acids. DNA for the CDR3: TGTGCCAGCAGTCTACCGGGGCCCGCCTATGGCTACACCTTC. This sequence encodes CASSLPGPAYGYTF.

The chain uses TRBV7-9 and TRBJ2-7; tentatively, D is TRBD1 (6 bases). This CDR3 is built from 14 residues. Germline V lookup: CDR1 SEHNR, CDR2 FQNEAQ (reference sequence). Trimming shortened V by 5 bases and J by 2 bases, and 13 bases separated the two germline ends. CDR3 DNA sequence: TGTGCCAGCAGCATAGATCAGGGGCCCTACGAGCAGTACTTC. Protein: CASSIDQGPYEQYF.

The CDR3 loop is CASTPRLSGRTYEQYF. DNA for the CDR3: TGTGCCAGCACCCCTCGACTTAGCGGGAGAACCTACGAGCAGTACTTC. The J gene is TRBJ2-7, the V gene TRBV6-4; TRBD2 aligns across 9 bases. CDR1 is MRHNA, CDR2 SNTAGT, per germline. This CDR3 region has 16 residues. Trimming took 7 bases from V and 2 from J; bases not matched to a gene: 12.